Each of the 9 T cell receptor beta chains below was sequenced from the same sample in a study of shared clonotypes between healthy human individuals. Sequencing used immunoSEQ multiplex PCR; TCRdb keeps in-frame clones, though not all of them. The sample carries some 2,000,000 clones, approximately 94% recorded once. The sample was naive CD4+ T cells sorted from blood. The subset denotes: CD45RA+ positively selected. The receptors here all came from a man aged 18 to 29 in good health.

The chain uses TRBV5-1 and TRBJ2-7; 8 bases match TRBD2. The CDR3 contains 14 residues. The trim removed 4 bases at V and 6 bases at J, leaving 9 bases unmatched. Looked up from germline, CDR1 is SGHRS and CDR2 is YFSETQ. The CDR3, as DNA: TGCGCCAGCAGCAGGTCGGGACTAGACGCCGAGCAGTACTTC. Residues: CASSRSGLDAEQYF.

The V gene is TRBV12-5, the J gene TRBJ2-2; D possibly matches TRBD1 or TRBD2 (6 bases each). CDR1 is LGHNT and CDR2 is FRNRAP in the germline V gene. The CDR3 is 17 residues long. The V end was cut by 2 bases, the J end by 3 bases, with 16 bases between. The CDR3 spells CASGLFGGQLYTGELFF. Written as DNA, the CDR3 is TGTGCTAGTGGTTTGTTTGGGGGGCAGTTATACACCGGGGAGCTGTTTTTT.

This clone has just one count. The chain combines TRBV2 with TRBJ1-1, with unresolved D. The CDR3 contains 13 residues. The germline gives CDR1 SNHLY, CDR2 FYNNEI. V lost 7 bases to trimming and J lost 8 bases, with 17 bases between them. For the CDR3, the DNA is TGTGCCAGCATGGCTTACGGTTTTGGGGAAGCTTTCTTT. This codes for CASMAYGFGEAFF.

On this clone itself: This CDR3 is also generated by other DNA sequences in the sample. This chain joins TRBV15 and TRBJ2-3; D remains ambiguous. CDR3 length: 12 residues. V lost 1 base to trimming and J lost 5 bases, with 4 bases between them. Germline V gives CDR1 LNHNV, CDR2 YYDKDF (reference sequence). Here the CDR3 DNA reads TGTGCCACCAGCAGAGTGGGAGATACGCAGTATTTT. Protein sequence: CATSRVGDTQYF.

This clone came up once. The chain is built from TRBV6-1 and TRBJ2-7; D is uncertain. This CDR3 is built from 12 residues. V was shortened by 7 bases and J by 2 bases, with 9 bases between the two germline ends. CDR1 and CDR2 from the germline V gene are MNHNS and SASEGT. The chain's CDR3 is CASMVGPYEQYF. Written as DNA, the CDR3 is TGTGCCAGCATGGTAGGACCCTACGAGCAGTACTTC.

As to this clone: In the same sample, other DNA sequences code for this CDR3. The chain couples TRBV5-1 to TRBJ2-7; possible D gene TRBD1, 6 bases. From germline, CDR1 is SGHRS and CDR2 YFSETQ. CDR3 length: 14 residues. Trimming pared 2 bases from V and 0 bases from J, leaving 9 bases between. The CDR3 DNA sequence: TGCGCCAGCAGCTTTTCAGGGGTCTCCTACGAGCAGTACTTC. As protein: CASSFSGVSYEQYF.

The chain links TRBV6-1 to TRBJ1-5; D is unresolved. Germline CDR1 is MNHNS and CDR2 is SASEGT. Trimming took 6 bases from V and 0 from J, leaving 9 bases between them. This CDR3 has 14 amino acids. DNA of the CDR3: TGTGCCAGCAGGAGGGCGGATAGCAATCAGCCCCAGCATTTT. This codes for CASRRADSNQPQHF.

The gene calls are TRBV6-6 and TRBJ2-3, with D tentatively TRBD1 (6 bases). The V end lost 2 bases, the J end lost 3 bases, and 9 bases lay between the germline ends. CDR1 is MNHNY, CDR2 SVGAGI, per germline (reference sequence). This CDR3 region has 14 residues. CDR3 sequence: CASSYGQNTDTQYF. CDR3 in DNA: TGTGCCAGCAGTTACGGACAGAATACAGATACGCAGTATTTT.

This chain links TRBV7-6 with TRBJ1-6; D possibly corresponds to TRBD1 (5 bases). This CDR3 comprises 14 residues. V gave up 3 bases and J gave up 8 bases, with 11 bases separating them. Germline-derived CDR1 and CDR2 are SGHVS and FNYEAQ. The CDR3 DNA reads TGTGCCAGCAGCTTCGGGGACGGAGATTCACCCCTCCACTTT. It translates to CASSFGDGDSPLHF.